Shown below are 23 T cell receptor beta chains from a single sample sequenced in a study of blood T cell repertoires in COVID-19. Assay used: immunoSEQ multiplex PCR; TCRdb lists only in-frame clones, some missing. In the table there are 200,000 to 300,000 clones, 80% to 90% of which are singletons. The sample taken for sequencing was peripheral blood. The receptor source for this set is a man aged 25-45 years with active or convalescent COVID-19.

The V and J genes are TRBV10-1 and TRBJ2-3; the D gene is possibly TRBD1 (5 bases). The CDR3 is made up of 19 amino acids. Germline CDR1 is WNHNN and CDR2 is SYGVQD (reference sequence). Trimming took off 8 bases at V and 3 bases at J, with 30 bases between the two ends. As DNA, the CDR3 is TGCGCCAGCGGGTTACATGGGGCGTTGACCGAAGCTGGTACAGATACGCAGTATTTT. Translating gives CASGLHGALTEAGTDTQYF.

Written as DNA, the CDR3 is TGTGCCAGCAGCTTAGGGTCGGGAAGCGGGGGGGCACATGAGCAGTTCTTC. It codes for CASSLGSGSGGAHEQFF. The chain joins TRBV7-9 to TRBJ2-1; 10 bases fit TRBD2. Germline V CDR1 and CDR2: SEHNR, FQNEAQ (reference sequence). The trim removed 1 base at V and 8 bases at J, leaving 11 bases unmatched. The CDR3 spans 17 residues.

The chain uses TRBV30 and TRBJ1-1; D possibly corresponds to TRBD1 (6 bases). Trimming left V 2 bases short and J 9 bases short, with 19 bases between. CDR1 is GTSNPN, CDR2 SVGIG, per germline (reference sequence). CDR3 length: 14 amino acids. This CDR3 reads CAWSLEGGWLQAFF. DNA for the CDR3: TGTGCCTGGAGTCTTGAAGGGGGTTGGCTTCAAGCTTTCTTT. Looking up the rest from reference TRBV30 and TRBJ1-1 gives the full variable domain: SQTIHQWPATLVQPVGSPLSLECTVEGTSNPNLYWYRQAAGRGLQLLFYSVGIGQISSEVPQNLSASRPQDRQFILSSKKLLLSDSGFYLCAWSLEGGWLQAFFGQGTRLTVV.

The chain's CDR3 is CASSYFRGYSSYEQYF. The CDR3 DNA is TGTGCCAGCAGTTACTTTAGGGGCTACAGCTCCTACGAGCAGTACTTC. The chain is built from TRBV6-5 and TRBJ2-7; possible D gene TRBD1, 5 bases. Germline V gene lookup returns CDR1 MNHEY and CDR2 SVGAGI. V was trimmed by 1 base and J by 0 bases, leaving 13 bases between them. This CDR3 is built from 16 residues.

This clone was detected a few times. The CDR3 DNA follows: TGCGCCAGCAGCCAAGCAGGCTCTGGAAACACCATATATTTT. Its protein is CASSQAGSGNTIYF. The chain is built from TRBV4-1 and TRBJ1-3, with D hard to call. V was shortened by 1 base and J by 0 bases, with 4 bases between the two germline ends. This CDR3 is built from 14 residues. The germline CDR1 and CDR2 sequences are MGHRA and YSYEKL.

This clone was seen only once. The chain employs TRBV27 and TRBJ2-7, with 7 bases aligning to TRBD1. This CDR3 contains 13 residues. Germline CDR1 is MNHEY and CDR2 is SMNVEV (reference sequence). J was trimmed by 6 bases and V by 6 bases; bases with no gene match: 8. The CDR3 loop is CASSDTDRAEQYF. CDR3 coding DNA: TGTGCCAGCAGCGACACCGACAGGGCCGAGCAGTACTTC.

The gene calls are TRBV5-4 and TRBJ2-5; tentative D call: TRBD2 (5 bases). V lost 4 bases and J 4 bases, leaving 11 bases between the germline ends. The CDR3 is made up of 13 amino acids. Germline loops: CDR1 SGHNT, CDR2 YYREEE (reference sequence). CDR3 DNA sequence: TGTGCCAGCAGCCTGCGGGTTACAGAGACCCAGTACTTC. It encodes CASSLRVTETQYF.

The CDR3 DNA reads as TGTGCCAGCAGCCAAGTGGGCGCGGGAGAGCAGTACTTC. It yields the protein CASSQVGAGEQYF. This rearrangement joins TRBV3-1 (or the pseudogene TRBV3-2) to TRBJ2-7; a weak D match, TRBD2 (6 bases). The CDR3 length is 13 residues. Germline CDR1 and CDR2: LGHDT and YNNKEL (reference sequence). V was pared by 1 base and J by 7 bases, with 11 bases between.

This clone came up once. The V and J genes are TRBV5-1 and TRBJ2-7; D may be TRBD2 (7 bases). Germline V gene data show CDR1 as SGHRS and CDR2 as YFSETQ. The CDR3 length is 14 residues. V shed 4 bases and J shed 4 bases, with 15 bases lying between them. CDR3 DNA: TGCGCCAGCAGCCCACTAAAGGGGGGGTACGAGCAGTACTTC. It yields the protein CASSPLKGGYEQYF.

This rearrangement joins TRBV15 to TRBJ1-5; D call uncertain. Germline-derived CDR1 and CDR2 are LNHNV and YYDKDF (reference sequence). The CDR3 covers 18 residues. Deletions cut 0 bases from V and 0 bases from J, with 15 bases between. CDR3 loop: CATSRDGGWGNSNQPQHF. The CDR3 nucleotides read TGTGCCACCAGCAGAGATGGAGGCTGGGGAAATAGCAATCAGCCCCAGCATTTT.

The chain recombines TRBV2 with TRBJ1-3; D is unclear. The CDR3 runs to 14 residues. CDR1 and CDR2 from the germline V gene are SNHLY and FYNNEI. The V end was cut by 4 bases, the J end by 2 bases, with 9 bases between. The CDR3 nucleotides read TGTGCCAGCAGTGTACGAGATGCTGGAAACACCATATATTTT. Residues: CASSVRDAGNTIYF.

This clone occurred a few times. This chain uses TRBV12-3 or TRBV12-4 with TRBJ2-2; D gene unclear. Between the trimmed V and J ends, which lost 2 bases and 3 bases, there was a span of 4 bases. There are 13 residues in the CDR3. CDR3 protein: CASSLFDTGELFF. CDR3 nucleotides: TGTGCCAGCAGTTTATTCGACACCGGGGAGCTGTTTTTT.

V is TRBV10-1 and J is TRBJ1-5, with D possibly matching TRBD1 (5 bases). Germline loops: CDR1 WNHNN, CDR2 SYGVQD (reference sequence). Trimming shortened V by 7 bases and J by 6 bases, and 22 bases separated the two germline ends. CDR3 length: 16 residues. This chain's CDR3 is CASISRQPFPPQPQHF. As DNA, the CDR3 is TGCGCCAGCATTTCTAGACAGCCTTTTCCCCCTCAGCCCCAGCATTTT.

The J gene is TRBJ2-2, the V gene TRBV9; 8 nucleotides align to TRBD2. From germline, CDR1 is SGDLS and CDR2 YYNGEE. The CDR3 is 15 amino acids. V shed 0 bases and J 6 bases; nucleotides not matched to a gene: 4. The CDR3 DNA sequence: TGTGCCAGCAGCGTAGCGGGGGGGCTGTCCGGGGAGCTGTTTTTT. Translation gives CASSVAGGLSGELFF.

On this clone itself: The sample holds other DNA sequences that translate to the same CDR3. The genes are TRBV9 and TRBJ2-1; 9 bases map to TRBD2. The CDR3 is 15 residues long. CDR1 and CDR2 (germline): SGDLS, YYNGEE. The J segment lost 5 bases and the V segment lost 0 bases, leaving 3 bases of the junction unmatched. The CDR3 bases are TGTGCCAGCAGCGTAGGGCTAGCGGGAAACAATGAGCAGTTCTTC. It translates to CASSVGLAGNNEQFF.

The gene calls are TRBV10-3 and TRBJ1-6; 7 nucleotides line up with TRBD1. V lost 10 bases to trimming and J lost 8 bases; unmatched junction nucleotides: 5. The CDR3 consists of 12 residues. Germline V gives CDR1 ENHRY, CDR2 SYGVKD. The CDR3 sequence: CATRQGDSPLHF. The CDR3, as DNA: TGTGCCACTAGACAGGGCGATTCACCCCTCCACTTT.

The V call is TRBV9, the J call TRBJ1-4; 8 nucleotides align to TRBD1. This CDR3 has 14 amino acids. J was trimmed by 8 bases and V by 4 bases; bases with no gene match: 7. Germline V gene lookup returns CDR1 SGDLS and CDR2 YYNGEE. The CDR3 loop is CASSPPDRVEKLFF. The CDR3 bases are TGTGCCAGCAGCCCCCCGGACAGGGTCGAAAAACTGTTTTTT.

The chain couples TRBV7-9 to TRBJ1-6; D is perhaps TRBD1 (6 bases). Trimming pared 5 bases from V and 7 bases from J, leaving 15 bases between. Germline loops: CDR1 SEHNR, CDR2 FQNEAQ (reference sequence). This CDR3 spans 15 amino acids. DNA for the CDR3: TGTGCCAGCAGCGAACTCAGGGGATCCAATTCACCCCTCCACTTT. This codes for CASSELRGSNSPLHF. Full variable domain (missing parts from reference TRBV7-9 and TRBJ1-6): DTGVSQNPRHKITKRGQNVTFRCDPISEHNRLYWYRQTLGQGPEFLTYFQNEAQLEKSRLLSDRFSAERPKGSFSTLEIQRTEQGDSAMYLCASSELRGSNSPLHFGNGTRLTVT.

This clone was recorded only once. V is TRBV6-2 or TRBV6-3 and J is TRBJ2-7; no firm D call. The germline V and J ends were trimmed by 4 bases and 4 bases, with 11 bases remaining between them. Germline V gives CDR1 MNHEY, CDR2 SVGEGT. The CDR3 length is 13 residues. The CDR3 region has the DNA TGTGCCAGCAGTTCGACACTGATTTACGAGCAGTACTTC. Encoded protein: CASSSTLIYEQYF.

A few counts support this clone. The chain is built from TRBV21-1 and TRBJ1-5; the table calls TRBD1, which could not be checked here. TRBV21-1 is noted as a pseudogene. The CDR3 spans 15 residues. CDR3 residues: CASSKEDRVQQPQHF. CDR3 DNA sequence: TGTGCCAGCAGCAAAGAGGACAGGGTTCAACAGCCCCAGCATTTT.

CDR3 amino acids: CAITTGSADTQYF. The CDR3, as DNA: TGTGCCATTACGACAGGGAGCGCAGATACGCAGTATTTT. The genes are TRBV2 and TRBJ2-3; 7 bases map to TRBD1. The CDR3 is 13 amino acids. Trimming cost V 10 bases and J 4 bases; bases outside gene matches: 8. Germline V gives CDR1 SNHLY, CDR2 FYNNEI.

The chain joins TRBV27 to TRBJ2-1; D gene ambiguous. Germline V lookup: CDR1 MNHEY, CDR2 SMNVEV (reference sequence). The CDR3 extends over 14 amino acids. Trimming removed 0 bases at V and 10 bases at J, with 13 bases between. The CDR3 protein is CASSLSRLLREQFF. In nucleotides, the CDR3 is TGTGCCAGCAGTTTATCGAGGCTTCTGAGGGAGCAGTTCTTC.

The CDR3 is CASSSGQIQETQYF. The CDR3 bases are TGTGCCAGCAGTTCGGGACAGATCCAAGAGACCCAGTACTTC. The gene calls are TRBV6-2 or TRBV6-3 and TRBJ2-5; the match to TRBD1 covers 7 bases. Germline V gene sequence: CDR1 MNHEY, CDR2 SVGEGT. V trimming: 4 bases; J trimming: 1 base; junction bases outside the gene matches: 3. This CDR3 is 14 amino acids long.